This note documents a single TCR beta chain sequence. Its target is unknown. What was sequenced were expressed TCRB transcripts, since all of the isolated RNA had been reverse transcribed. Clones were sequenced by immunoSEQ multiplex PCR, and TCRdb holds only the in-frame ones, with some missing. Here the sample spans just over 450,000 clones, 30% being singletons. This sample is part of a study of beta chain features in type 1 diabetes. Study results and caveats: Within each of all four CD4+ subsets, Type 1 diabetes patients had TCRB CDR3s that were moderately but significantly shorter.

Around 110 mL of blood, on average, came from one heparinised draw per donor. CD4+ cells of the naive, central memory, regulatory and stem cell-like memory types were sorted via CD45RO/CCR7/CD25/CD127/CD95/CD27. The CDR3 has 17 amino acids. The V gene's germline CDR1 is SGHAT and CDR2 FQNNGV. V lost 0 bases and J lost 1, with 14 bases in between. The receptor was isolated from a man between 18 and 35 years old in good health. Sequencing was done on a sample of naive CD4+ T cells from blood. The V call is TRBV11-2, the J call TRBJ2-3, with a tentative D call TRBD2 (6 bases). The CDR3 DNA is TGTGCCAGCAGCTTAGATGCAAGAACGGGAGGCACAGATACGCAGTATTTT. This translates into CASSLDARTGGTDTQYF.